This record covers a single T cell receptor beta chain. This clonotype has just a few counts. Its antigen is unknown. No much larger clone exists at a distance of one base, and base qualities are not known. Donors were a few dozen systemically healthy Caucasian individuals from Russia aged roughly 6 to 100 years. Approximately 11 milliliters of peripheral blood were drawn from each donor into EDTA-treated Vacutainer tubes. Ficoll-Paque density-gradient centrifugation was used to isolate PBMCs, with at least 6 million obtained per sample. Trizol reagent was used to extract total RNA from the PBMCs, yielding at least 5 micrograms per sample. For every donor, an aliquot of PBMCs went through flow cytometry to measure the percentages of naive CD45RAhigh/CD27high T cells. The CDR3 numbers 14 residues from cysteine through phenylalanine. The sequence is cut down to CDR3 DNA, 42 bases in frame from base 1. Reading the germline V gene (reference sequence) gives CDR1 DFQATT and CDR2 SNEGSKA. V loses 5 bases at its end and J loses 14 bases; junction bases beyond the gene matches: 12.

Libraries were built with 5' RACE. Data came from an Illumina HiSeq 2500. A second PCR of about 6 to 11 cycles was performed with a sample-barcoded 5' primer and a J-beta primer mix. A template-switch 5' adaptor carrying 12 random nucleotides introduced a unique molecular identifier onto each TCR beta cDNA molecule. Each sample yielded at least 2.5 million CDR3-containing paired-end reads. The Mint cDNA synthesis kit, primed by a TRBC-specific oligonucleotide, was used to synthesize first-strand cDNA from all RNA. Following uracil-DNA glycosylase treatment, all cDNA underwent a first 18-cycle PCR with the universal primers M1SS and BC2_uni_R. The original methods were these. Normalization of each sample was performed by random selection of 1 million high-quality reads, each carrying a distinct molecular identifier. Reads sharing molecular identifiers were discarded rather than binned into consensus sequences. CDR3 identification, clonotype clustering and error correction used MiTCR with a Q25 quality threshold and the strictest error-elimination algorithm. A nonparametric unseen species model using Euler transformation provided a lower-bound estimate of total TCR beta diversity. TCRdb redid the processing of the public reads, applying fastp at Q25 and MiXCR, and retained in-frame beta chains. Entries are consolidated by CDR3 protein sequence, retaining the most common genes and DNA. Here the V and J calls rest on TCRdb's processing, not on the authors' analysis. The sample table shows about 1.5 million distinct CDR3 sequences, and approximately 43% are seen once. 4% of the sample is held by the ten biggest clonotypes.

This sample stems from a study of blood T cells in healthy people across ages (dated by TCRdb to between 2015 and 2016). In the study overall: Template switching captured roughly one uniquely barcoded TCR beta cDNA molecule per two T cells in model experiments. The study measured age-related changes in TCR beta repertoire diversity using deep sequencing normalized with unique cDNA molecular identifiers. The donors were divided into four age groups: young (average around 16 years), middle-aged (roughly 40), aged (approximately 62) and long-lived (approximately 74). To avoid experimental bias, donors of different ages were randomly spread across the sequencing lanes. Using the same blood draw, the study looked at two additional independent replicas of 1 million unique cDNA reads for two donors, one aged 18 to 30 and the other aged 80 or older.

Summary of the overall study and its limitations: As age increased, observed TCR beta diversity per million T cells dropped in a roughly linear way, and a significant reduction was already evident by age 40. Because the CMV infection status of the donors was unknown, age-related changes in expanded clonotypes may potentially have been confounded. A strong correlation was found between observed TCR beta diversity and the percentage of naive T cells measured by flow cytometry. Compared with the aged group, more naive CD4+ T cells, fewer expanded clones and increased TCR diversity were shown by the long-lived group, suggesting age selection. Estimates of total diversity from one million sequenced T cells were regarded as lower bounds and underestimates. Since profiling was done on bulk unsorted PBMCs, naive and antigen-experienced compartments could not be conclusively compared.

What was sequenced was blood. The TCR was taken from a woman between 18 and 30 years old in good health. This sequence uses TRBV20-1 and TRBJ2-3; a stretch of 14 junction bases matches TRBD2. The DNA is TGCAGTGCTCAGGGGACTAGCGGGAGAGAACTAACGTATTTT. Its protein is CSAQGTSGRELTYF.